The rows below give T cell receptor beta chains drawn from one sample of a study of T cells in tumors after PD-1 blockade. This table comes from immunoSEQ multiplex PCR, and its TCRdb copy is limited to in-frame clones, with some not included. Of approximately 59,000 clones listed, roughly 75% were seen once; the top ten hold roughly 12%. The sample in question was PBMCs, obtained before anti-PD-1 treatment. The receptors derive from a human donor with basal cell carcinoma. CDR3s include the opening cysteine and the closing phenylalanine or tryptophan. Clone size is stated in some rows and not others, as once, few, many or a class when expanded.

V	size	CDR3
TRBV7-9	NA	CASSLHAGMNTEAFF
TRBV15	few	CATSRVANEQFF
TRBV6-5	once	CATYGGTDTQYF
TRBV5-5	NA	CASSRGGGGADTQYF
TRBV4-1	NA	CASRRPGLNTGELFF
TRBV5-1	NA	CASSLGGISDQPQHF
TRBV13	many	CASSLEGSWQYF
TRBV5-1	few	CASSLEPGIHEQFF
TRBV6-1	NA	CASSEAGQVDAFF
TRBV7-9	NA	CASSQGTGGSQPQHF
TRBV7-9	few	CASSLDGNYGYTF
TRBV10-1	NA	CASSFSGTGVEAFF
TRBV9	NA	CASSVGGTDTQYF
TRBV19	NA	CASSIGTVKGELFF
TRBV5-1	NA	CASSWTSGGRNTDTQYF
TRBV19	NA	CASSPRGRTAEGGYTF
TRBV27	NA	CASSPGTYYSYNEQFF
TRBV5-5	once	CASSLPSGGLLDEQFF
TRBV4-2	NA	CASSLEQGTGELFF
TRBV7-9	NA	CAAFGDTPGYTF
TRBV19	NA	CASTAGDNSPLHF
TRBV9	NA	CASSVAPGLAIYEQYF
TRBV7-7	NA	CASSLFDSLTGELFF
TRBV4-1	NA	CASSQFWGRSNYGYTF
TRBV20-1	NA	CSASSRPNEQFF
TRBV9	few	CASSVLPTNSGNTIYF
TRBV30	NA	CAWSPWREEDTQYF
TRBV11-3	NA	CASSLASQGQETQYF
TRBV3-1/TRBV3-2	NA	CASSQGIAGRETQYF
TRBV5-1	NA	CASSFTLGAGYEQYF
TRBV20-1	NA	CSARANEKLFF
TRBV27	NA	CATGSPTGPFSNQPQHF
TRBV10-3	NA	CAISESALLGDEQYF
TRBV5-1	NA	CASSYGLLNEQFF
TRBV6-4	NA	CASRAPPDTSGGAYEQYF
TRBV5-4	NA	CASSLVSSGANVLTF
TRBV5-1	NA	CASSLAGWGVANYGYTF
TRBV19	NA	CASGTGQSSNQPQHF
TRBV7-9	once	CATRTGDEQYF
TRBV5-4	NA	CASSFPGTNTDTQYF
TRBV13	NA	CASSAAGVSYNEQFF
TRBV9	NA	CASSVAWSQSPYNEQFF